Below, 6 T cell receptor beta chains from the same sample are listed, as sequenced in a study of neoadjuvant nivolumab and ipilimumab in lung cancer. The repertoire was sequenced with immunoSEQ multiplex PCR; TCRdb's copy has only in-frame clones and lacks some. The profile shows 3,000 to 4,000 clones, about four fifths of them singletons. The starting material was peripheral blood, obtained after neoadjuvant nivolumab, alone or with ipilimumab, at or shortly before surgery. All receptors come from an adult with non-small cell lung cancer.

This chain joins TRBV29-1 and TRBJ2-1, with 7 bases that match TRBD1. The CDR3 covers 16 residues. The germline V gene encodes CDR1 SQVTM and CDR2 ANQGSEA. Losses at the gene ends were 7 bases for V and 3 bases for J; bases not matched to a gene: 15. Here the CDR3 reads CSGEGQGTEVYNEQFF. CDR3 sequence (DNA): TGCAGCGGAGAGGGGCAGGGGACAGAAGTCTACAATGAGCAGTTCTTC.

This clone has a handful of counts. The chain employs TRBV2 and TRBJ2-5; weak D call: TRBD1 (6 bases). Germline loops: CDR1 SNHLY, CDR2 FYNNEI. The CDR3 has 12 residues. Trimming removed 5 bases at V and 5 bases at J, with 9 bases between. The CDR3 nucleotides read TGTGCCAGCAGTCTTGACAGGGAGACCCAGTACTTC. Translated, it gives CASSLDRETQYF.

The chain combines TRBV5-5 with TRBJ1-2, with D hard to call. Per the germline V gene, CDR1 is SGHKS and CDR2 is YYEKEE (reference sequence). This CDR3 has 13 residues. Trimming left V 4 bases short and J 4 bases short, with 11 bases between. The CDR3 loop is CASSPLAFYGYTF. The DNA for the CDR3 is TGTGCCAGCAGCCCCTTAGCCTTCTATGGCTACACCTTC.

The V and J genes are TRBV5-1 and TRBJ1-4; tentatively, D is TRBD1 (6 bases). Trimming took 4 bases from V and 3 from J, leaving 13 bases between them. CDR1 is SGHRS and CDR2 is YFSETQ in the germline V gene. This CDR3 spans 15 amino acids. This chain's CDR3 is CASSPGTTPNEKLFF. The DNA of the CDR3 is TGCGCCAGCAGCCCGGGGACAACACCTAATGAAAAACTGTTTTTT.

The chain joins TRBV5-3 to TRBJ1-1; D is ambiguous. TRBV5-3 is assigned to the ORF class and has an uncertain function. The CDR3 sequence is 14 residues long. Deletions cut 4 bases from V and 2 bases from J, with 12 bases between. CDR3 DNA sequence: TGTGCCAGAAGCCGAAAAGGTTTTAACACTGAAGCTTTCTTT. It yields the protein CARSRKGFNTEAFF.

The CDR3, as DNA: TGCGCCAGCAGCTTGGAGGGGGGGACAGAGGCTTTCTTT. It specifies CASSLEGGTEAFF. This sequence joins TRBV5-1 and TRBJ1-1; the match to TRBD1 covers 7 bases. Per germline, CDR1 SGHRS and CDR2 YFSETQ. The CDR3 spans 13 residues. Trimming cost V 0 bases and J 11 bases; bases outside gene matches: 7.